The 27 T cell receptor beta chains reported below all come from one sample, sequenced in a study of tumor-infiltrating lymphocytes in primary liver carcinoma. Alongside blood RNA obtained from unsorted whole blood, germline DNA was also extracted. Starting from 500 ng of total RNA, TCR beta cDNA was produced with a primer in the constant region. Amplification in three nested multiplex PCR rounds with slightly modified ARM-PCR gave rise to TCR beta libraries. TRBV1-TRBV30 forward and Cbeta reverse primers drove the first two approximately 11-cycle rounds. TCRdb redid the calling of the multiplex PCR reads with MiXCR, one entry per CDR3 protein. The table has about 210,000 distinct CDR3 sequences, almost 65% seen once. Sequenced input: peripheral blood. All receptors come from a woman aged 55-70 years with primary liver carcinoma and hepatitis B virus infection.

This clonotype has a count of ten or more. The DNA of the CDR3 is TGCAGCGTAGATGGGACAGGGTCTGGAAACACCATATATTTT. Its protein product is CSVDGTGSGNTIYF. The J gene is TRBJ1-3, the V gene TRBV29-1; 9 bases fit TRBD1. The CDR3 length is 14 residues. Looked up from germline, CDR1 is SQVTM and CDR2 is ANQGSEA. V lost 6 bases and J lost 1; bases outside the gene matches: 4. Filled out from reference TRBV29-1 and TRBJ1-3, the complete variable domain reads SAVISQKPSRDICQRGTSLTIQCQVDSQVTMMFWYRQQPGQSLTLIATANQGSEATYESGFVIDKFPISRPNLTFSTLTVSNMSPEDSSIYLCSVDGTGSGNTIYFGEGSWLTVV.

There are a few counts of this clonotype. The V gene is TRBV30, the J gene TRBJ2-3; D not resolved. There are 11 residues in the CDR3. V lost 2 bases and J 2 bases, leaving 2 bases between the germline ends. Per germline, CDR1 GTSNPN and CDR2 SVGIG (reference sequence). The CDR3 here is CAWSNTDTQYF. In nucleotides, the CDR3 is TGTGCCTGGAGTAACACAGATACGCAGTATTTT.

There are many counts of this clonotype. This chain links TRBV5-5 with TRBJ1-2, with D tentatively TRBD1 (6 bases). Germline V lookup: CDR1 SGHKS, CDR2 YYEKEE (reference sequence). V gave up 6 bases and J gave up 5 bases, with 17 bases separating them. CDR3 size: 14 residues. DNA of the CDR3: TGTGCCAGCACCGGAGGGGGGGCGCGGTATGGCTACACCTTC. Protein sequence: CASTGGGARYGYTF.

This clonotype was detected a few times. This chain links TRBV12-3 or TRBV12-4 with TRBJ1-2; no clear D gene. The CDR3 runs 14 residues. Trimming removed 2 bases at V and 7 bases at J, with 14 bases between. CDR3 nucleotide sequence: TGTGCCAGCAGTTTAAGCCAGACGACCGGTGGCTACACCTTC. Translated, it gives CASSLSQTTGGYTF.

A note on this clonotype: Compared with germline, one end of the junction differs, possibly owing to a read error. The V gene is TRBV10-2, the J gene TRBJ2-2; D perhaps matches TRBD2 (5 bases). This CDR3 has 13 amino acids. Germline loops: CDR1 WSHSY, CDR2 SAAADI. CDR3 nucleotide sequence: TGCGCCAGCAGTGAGGTGGTTACCGGGGAGCTGTCTTTT. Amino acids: CASSEVVTGELSF.

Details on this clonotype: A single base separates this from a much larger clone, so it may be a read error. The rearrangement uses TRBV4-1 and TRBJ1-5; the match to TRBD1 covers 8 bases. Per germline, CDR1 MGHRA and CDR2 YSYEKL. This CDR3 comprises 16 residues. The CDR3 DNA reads TGCGCCAACAGCCAACCCGGACAGGGAGGACGGCAGCCCCAGCATTTT. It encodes CANSQPGQGGRQPQHF.

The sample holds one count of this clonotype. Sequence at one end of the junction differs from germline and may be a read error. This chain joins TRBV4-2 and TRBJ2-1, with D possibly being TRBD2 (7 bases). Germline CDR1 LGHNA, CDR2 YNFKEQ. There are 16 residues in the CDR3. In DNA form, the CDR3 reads TGTGACAGCAGCCAAGAGGACAGCGGGGTTTACAATGAGCAGTTCTTC. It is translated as CDSSQEDSGVYNEQFF.

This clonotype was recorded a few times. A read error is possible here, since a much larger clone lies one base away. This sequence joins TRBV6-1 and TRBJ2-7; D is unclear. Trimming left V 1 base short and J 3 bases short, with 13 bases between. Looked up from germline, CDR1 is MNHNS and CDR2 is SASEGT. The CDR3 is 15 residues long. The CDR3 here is CASSEDLGKVYEQYF. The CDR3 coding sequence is TGTGCCAGCAGTGAAGATCTAGGGAAGGTCTACGAGCAGTACTTC.

This CDR3 is CASNAGGELFF. CDR3 in DNA: TGCGCCAGCAATGCTGGCGGGGAGCTGTTTTTT. The genes are TRBV5-1 and TRBJ2-2; D gene unclear. There are 11 residues in the CDR3. Trimming shortened V by 6 bases and J by 7 bases, and 7 bases separated the two germline ends. The germline V gene encodes CDR1 SGHRS and CDR2 YFSETQ.

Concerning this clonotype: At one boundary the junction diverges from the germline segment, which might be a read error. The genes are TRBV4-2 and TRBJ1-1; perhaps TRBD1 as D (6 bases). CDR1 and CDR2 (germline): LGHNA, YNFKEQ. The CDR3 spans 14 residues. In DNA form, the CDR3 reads TGCGCCAGAAGCCACCTTCAGGGGAAAGCTGAAGCTTTCTTT. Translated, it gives CARSHLQGKAEAFF.

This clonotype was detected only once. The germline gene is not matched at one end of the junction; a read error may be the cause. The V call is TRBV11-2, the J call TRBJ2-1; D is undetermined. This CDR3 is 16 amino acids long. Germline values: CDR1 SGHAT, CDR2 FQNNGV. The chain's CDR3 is CTSSLGFSAYYNEQFF. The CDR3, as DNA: TGTACCAGCAGCTTAGGTTTTTCAGCGTACTACAATGAGCAGTTCTTC.

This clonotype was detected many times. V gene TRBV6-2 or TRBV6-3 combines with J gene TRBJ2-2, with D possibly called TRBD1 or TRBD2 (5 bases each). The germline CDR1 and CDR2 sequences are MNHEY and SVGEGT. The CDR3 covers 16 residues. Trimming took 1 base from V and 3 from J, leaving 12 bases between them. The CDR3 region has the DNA TGTGCCAGCAGTTACTTCGGGGCCGGGGACACCGGGGAGCTGTTTTTT. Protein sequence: CASSYFGAGDTGELFF.

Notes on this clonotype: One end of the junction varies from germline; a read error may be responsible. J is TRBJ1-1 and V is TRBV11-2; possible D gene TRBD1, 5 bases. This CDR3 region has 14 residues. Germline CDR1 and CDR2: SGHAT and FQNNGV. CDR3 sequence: CVSSLTWGDTEAFF. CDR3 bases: TGTGTCAGCAGCCTCACTTGGGGGGATACTGAAGCTTTCTTT.

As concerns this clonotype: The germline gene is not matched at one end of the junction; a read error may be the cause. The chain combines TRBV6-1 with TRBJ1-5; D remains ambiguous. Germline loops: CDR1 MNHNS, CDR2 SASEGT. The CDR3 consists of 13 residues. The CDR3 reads CASSGGRRQPRHF. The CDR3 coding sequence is TGTGCCAGCAGTGGTGGACGCCGTCAGCCCCGGCATTTT.

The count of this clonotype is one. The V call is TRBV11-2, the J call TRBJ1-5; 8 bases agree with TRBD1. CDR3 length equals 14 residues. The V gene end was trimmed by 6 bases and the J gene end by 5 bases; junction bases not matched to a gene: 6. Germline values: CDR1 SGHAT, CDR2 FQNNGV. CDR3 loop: CASRASQGDQPQHF. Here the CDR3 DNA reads TGTGCCAGCAGGGCCTCACAGGGGGATCAGCCCCAGCATTTT.

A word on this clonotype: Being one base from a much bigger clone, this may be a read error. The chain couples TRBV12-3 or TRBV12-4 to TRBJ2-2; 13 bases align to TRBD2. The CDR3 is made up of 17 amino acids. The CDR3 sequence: CASRSTSGRAHTGEMFF. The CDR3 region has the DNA TGTGCCAGCAGATCTACTAGCGGGAGGGCCCACACCGGGGAGATGTTTTTT.

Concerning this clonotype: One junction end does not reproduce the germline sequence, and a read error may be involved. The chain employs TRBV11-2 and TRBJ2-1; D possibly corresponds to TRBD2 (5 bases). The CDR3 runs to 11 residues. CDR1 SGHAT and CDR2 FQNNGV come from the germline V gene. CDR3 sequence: CASGEAYEQFF. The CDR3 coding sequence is TGCGCCAGCGGTGAGGCTTACGAGCAGTTCTTC.

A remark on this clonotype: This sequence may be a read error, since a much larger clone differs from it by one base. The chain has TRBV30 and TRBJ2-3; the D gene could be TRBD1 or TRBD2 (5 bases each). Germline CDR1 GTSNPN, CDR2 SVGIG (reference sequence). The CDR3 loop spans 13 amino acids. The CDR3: CVWKGPHTDTQYF. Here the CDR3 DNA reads TGTGTCTGGAAGGGACCTCACACGGATACGCAGTATTTT.

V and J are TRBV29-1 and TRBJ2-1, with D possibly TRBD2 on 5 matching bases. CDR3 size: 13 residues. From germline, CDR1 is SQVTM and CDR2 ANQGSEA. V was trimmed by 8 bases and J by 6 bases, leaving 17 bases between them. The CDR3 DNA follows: TGCAGCATGCAGGCCGGACTCAGCAATGAGCAGTTCTTC. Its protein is CSMQAGLSNEQFF.

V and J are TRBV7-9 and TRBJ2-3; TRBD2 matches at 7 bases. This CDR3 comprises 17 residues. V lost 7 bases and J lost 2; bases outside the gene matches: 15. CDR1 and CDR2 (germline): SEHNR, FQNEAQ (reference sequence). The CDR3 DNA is TGTGCCAGCACCTTTCAAAAGGCTAGCGGTTACACAGATACGCAGTATTTT. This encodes CASTFQKASGYTDTQYF. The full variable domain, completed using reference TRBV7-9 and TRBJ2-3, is DTGVSQNPRHKITKRGQNVTFRCDPISEHNRLYWYRQTLGQGPEFLTYFQNEAQLEKSRLLSDRFSAERPKGSFSTLEIQRTEQGDSAMYLCASTFQKASGYTDTQYFGPGTRLTVL.

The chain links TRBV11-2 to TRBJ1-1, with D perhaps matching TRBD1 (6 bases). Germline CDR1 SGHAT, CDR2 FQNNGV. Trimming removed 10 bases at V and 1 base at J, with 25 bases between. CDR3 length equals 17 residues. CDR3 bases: TGTGCCAACAGACCCCTGAACAGGGCTTTGGGGAACACTGAAGCTTTCTTT. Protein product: CANRPLNRALGNTEAFF.

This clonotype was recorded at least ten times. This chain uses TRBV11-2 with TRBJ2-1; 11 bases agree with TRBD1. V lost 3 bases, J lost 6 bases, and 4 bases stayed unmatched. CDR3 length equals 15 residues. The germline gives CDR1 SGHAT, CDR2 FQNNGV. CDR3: CASSFSGTGGNEQFF. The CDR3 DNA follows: TGTGCCAGCAGCTTCTCCGGGACAGGGGGCAATGAGCAGTTCTTC.

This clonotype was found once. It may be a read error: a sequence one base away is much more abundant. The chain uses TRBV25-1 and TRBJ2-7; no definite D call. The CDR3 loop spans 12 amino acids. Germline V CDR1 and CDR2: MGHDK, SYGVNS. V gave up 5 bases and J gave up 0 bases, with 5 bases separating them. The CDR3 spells CASSSPSYEQYF. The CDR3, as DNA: TGTGCCAGCAGTTCACCCTCCTACGAGCAGTACTTC.

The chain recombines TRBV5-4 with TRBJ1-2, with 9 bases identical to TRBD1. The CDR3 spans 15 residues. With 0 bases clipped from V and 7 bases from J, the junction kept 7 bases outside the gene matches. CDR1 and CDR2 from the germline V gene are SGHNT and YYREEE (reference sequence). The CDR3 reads CASSLDNRGRSGYTF. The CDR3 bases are TGTGCCAGCAGCTTGGATAACAGGGGGCGGAGTGGCTACACCTTC.

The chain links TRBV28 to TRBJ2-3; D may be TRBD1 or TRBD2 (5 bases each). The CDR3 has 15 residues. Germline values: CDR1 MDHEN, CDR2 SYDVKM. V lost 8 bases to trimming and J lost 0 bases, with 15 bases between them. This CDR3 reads CASVQAGRSTDTQYF. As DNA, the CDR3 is TGTGCCAGCGTACAGGCGGGCAGGAGCACAGATACGCAGTATTTT.

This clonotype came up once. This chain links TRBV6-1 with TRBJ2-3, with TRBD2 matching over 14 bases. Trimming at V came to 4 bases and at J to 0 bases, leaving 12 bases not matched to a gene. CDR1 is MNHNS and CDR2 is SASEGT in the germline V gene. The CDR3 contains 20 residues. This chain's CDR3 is CASSGREGLAGVRSTDTQYF. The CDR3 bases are TGTGCCAGCAGTGGGCGGGAGGGACTAGCGGGAGTAAGGAGCACAGATACGCAGTATTTT.

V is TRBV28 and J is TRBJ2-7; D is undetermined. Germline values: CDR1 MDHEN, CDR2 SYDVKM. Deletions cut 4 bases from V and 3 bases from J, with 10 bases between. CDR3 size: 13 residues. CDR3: CASSSVSGYEQYF. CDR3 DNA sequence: TGTGCCAGCAGTTCCGTGTCGGGCTACGAGCAGTACTTC.